A selection of T cell receptor beta chains follows, all from one sample in a study of regulatory T cells in long-lasting Graves disease. TCRdb itself ran the multiplex PCR reads through MiXCR, one entry per CDR3 protein. Altogether some 560,000 distinct CDR3 sequences are present, about 16% being singletons, with the ten largest covering about 25%. The same specimen was also included in a second study, on T cells in Graves' hyperthyroidism and ophthalmopathy.

The source was peripheral blood mononuclear cells (PBMCs), collected at new diagnosis, from a patient treated with antithyroid drugs. The receptor set was obtained from a woman aged 35 to 60 with Graves disease. Both conserved end residues are part of each CDR3. The order of the fields is D gene, clone size, J gene, V gene, CDR3 protein, CDR3 DNA. D genes are given only for firm matches. Where a row states a size, it is once, few, many or the class of an expanded clone; other rows omit it.

- | many | TRBJ2-1 | TRBV3-1 | CASSQVAIYNEQFF | TGTGCCAGCAGCCAAGTGGCGATTTACAATGAGCAGTTCTTC
TRBD1 | few | TRBJ1-5 | TRBV7-8 | CASSNAGTGIIQPQHF | TGTGCCAGCAGTAACGCCGGGACAGGGATTATCCAGCCCCAGCATTTT
- | many | TRBJ1-5 | TRBV20-1 | CSARRRVGSSNQPQHF | TGCAGTGCTAGACGTCGGGTGGGAAGTAGCAATCAGCCCCAGCATTTT
TRBD2 | - | TRBJ2-1 | TRBV4-1 | CASRRASGDSYNEQFF | TGCGCCAGCAGACGAGCTAGCGGGGACTCCTACAATGAGCAGTTCTTC
- | few | TRBJ2-7 | TRBV20-1 | CSATRPGGYEQYF | TGCAGTGCCACCCGCCCAGGCGGCTACGAGCAGTACTTC
- | few | TRBJ1-4 | TRBV3-1 | CASSQVVTGNEKLFF | TGTGCCAGCAGCCAAGTCGTAACAGGAAATGAAAAACTGTTTTTT
- | - | TRBJ1-3 | TRBV5-5 | CASSLLGNAGNTIYF | TGTGCCAGCAGCTTACTCGGGAACGCTGGAAACACCATATATTTT
- | many | TRBJ1-1 | TRBV11-2 | CASSFIGHQGLNTEAFF | TGTGCCAGCAGCTTTATAGGACACCAGGGACTGAACACTGAAGCTTTCTTT
TRBD1 | many | TRBJ1-2 | TRBV10-3 | CAISASAGTGIDYGYTF | TGTGCCATCAGTGCCTCCGCCGGGACAGGGATTGACTACGGCTACACCTTC
- | - | TRBJ1-6 | TRBV7-8 | CASSELERPNSPLHF | TGTGCCAGCAGCGAACTAGAACGGCCTAATTCACCCCTCCACTTT
TRBD1 | many | TRBJ1-2 | TRBV29-1 | CSVEDRGQGIGGYTF | TGCAGCGTTGAAGATAGGGGACAGGGGATTGGGGGCTACACCTTC
TRBD2 | many | TRBJ2-4 | TRBV18 | CASSPQRLAEKNIQYF | TGTGCCAGCTCACCACAACGACTAGCGGAAAAAAACATTCAGTACTTC
- | few | TRBJ1-6 | TRBV9 | CASSVGGSGSPLHF | TGTGCCAGCAGCGTAGGGGGCAGCGGTTCACCCCTCCACTTT
- | - | TRBJ1-1 | TRBV7-9 | CASTLADLDTEAFF | TGTGCCAGCACCTTAGCCGACTTGGACACTGAAGCTTTCTTT
- | - | TRBJ1-6 | TRBV25-1 | CASSDSHSPLHF | TGTGCCAGCAGTGACAGCCACTCACCCCTCCACTTT
TRBD2 | - | TRBJ2-5 | TRBV29-1 | CSVEVSGGSQETQYF | TGCAGCGTTGAAGTCAGCGGGGGGTCCCAAGAGACCCAGTACTTC
TRBD1 | few | TRBJ1-6 | TRBV13 | CASSSRQGGGHMDSPLHF | TGTGCCAGCAGCTCCCGACAGGGAGGGGGTCATATGGATTCACCCCTCCACTTT
- | - | TRBJ1-1 | TRBV3-1 | CASSPTGGTEALF | TGTGCCAGCAGCCCGACTGGGGGCACTGAAGCTCTCTTT
TRBD2 | many | TRBJ2-7 | TRBV20-1 | CSAALAGSYEQYF | TGCAGTGCTGCACTAGCGGGGAGCTACGAGCAGTACTTC
- | - | TRBJ1-5 | TRBV2 | CASSSFSGASQPQHF | TGTGCCAGCAGCTCCTTTAGTGGGGCAAGTCAGCCCCAGCATTTT
TRBD1 | few | TRBJ1-6 | TRBV11-2 | CASRPPGRGLSPLHF | TGTGCCAGCAGACCCCCGGGCAGGGGGCTTTCACCCCTCCACTTT
- | many | TRBJ1-1 | TRBV18 | CASSPGLGPTEAFF | TGTGCCAGCTCACCTGGGCTCGGGCCTACTGAAGCTTTCTTT
- | - | TRBJ1-4 | TRBV6-5 | CASSSDRPNEKLFF | TGTGCCAGCAGTTCAGACAGACCAAATGAAAAACTGTTTTTT
- | - | TRBJ2-7 | TRBV3-1 | CASSRESTSKQYF | TGTGCCAGCAGCCGTGAAAGTACGAGTAAGCAGTACTTC
- | - | TRBJ1-5 | TRBV12-3/TRBV12-4 | CASSLAKGQPQHF | TGTGCCAGCAGTTTAGCGAAAGGGCAGCCCCAGCATTTT
- | few | TRBJ2-5 | TRBV28 | CASSSWTHLGETQYF | TGTGCCAGCAGTTCCTGGACACACCTGGGGGAGACCCAGTACTTC
- | many | TRBJ2-2 | TRBV7-3 | CASSLTGPSTGELFF | TGTGCCAGCAGCTTAACAGGACCTAGCACCGGGGAGCTGTTTTTT
TRBD1 | many | TRBJ1-1 | TRBV20-1 | CSARPRTGLNTEAFF | TGCAGTGCTAGACCTCGGACAGGCTTGAACACTGAAGCTTTCTTT
- | many | TRBJ1-5 | TRBV5-6 | CASSLQQGGLGNQPQHF | TGTGCCAGCAGCTTACAGCAGGGCGGACTAGGCAATCAGCCCCAGCATTTT
- | many | TRBJ1-2 | TRBV12-3/TRBV12-4 | CASSLGGRGYGYTF | TGTGCCAGCAGCCTTGGGGGCAGAGGGTATGGCTACACCTTC
- | many | TRBJ1-5 | TRBV7-8 | CASSLDGRVQPQHF | TGTGCCAGCAGCTTAGATGGCAGGGTACAGCCCCAGCATTTT
- | many | TRBJ2-3 | TRBV24-1 | CATSESSTDTQYF | TGTGCCACCAGTGAATCAAGCACGGATACGCAGTATTTT
- | many | TRBJ2-7 | TRBV5-1 | CASSLARWNMSSYEQYF | TGCGCCAGCAGCTTGGCGCGGTGGAACATGAGCTCCTACGAGCAGTACTTC
- | many | TRBJ1-1 | TRBV4-2 | CASSQVPTGSARTEAFF | TGTGCCAGCAGCCAAGTCCCGACCGGATCTGCGAGGACTGAAGCTTTCTTT
- | - | TRBJ2-1 | TRBV10-3 | CASSRVTSSYNEQFF | TGTGCCAGCAGCCGAGTGACAAGCTCCTACAATGAGCAGTTCTTC
- | few | TRBJ2-6 | TRBV3-1 | CASSQERGTGHSGANVLTF | TGTGCCAGCAGCCAAGAAAGAGGGACCGGACACTCTGGGGCCAACGTCCTGACTTTC
- | few | TRBJ1-6 | TRBV11-2 | CASSLDFPSPLHF | TGTGCCAGCAGCTTAGATTTTCCCTCACCCCTCCACTTT
- | many | TRBJ2-3 | TRBV7-3 | CASSYSGLDTQYF | TGTGCCAGCAGCTACTCAGGGTTGGATACGCAGTATTTT
- | few | TRBJ2-5 | TRBV12-3/TRBV12-4 | CASSLNTGPETQYF | TGTGCCAGCAGTTTGAATACGGGGCCGGAGACCCAGTACTTC
- | many | TRBJ1-6 | TRBV11-3 | CASSLVLSSPLHF | TGTGCCAGCAGCTTAGTTCTGAGTTCACCCCTCCACTTT
- | many | TRBJ1-2 | TRBV6-1 | CASSEALGAGFYGYTF | TGTGCCAGCAGTGAAGCCTTGGGAGCAGGGTTCTATGGCTACACCTTC
- | - | TRBJ1-5 | TRBV7-9 | CASSNADQGSNQPQHF | TGTGCCAGCAGTAACGCTGATCAGGGTAGCAATCAGCCCCAGCATTTT